Listed below are T cell receptor beta chains from one sample, sequenced in a study of blood T cell repertoires in COVID-19. Profiled with immunoSEQ multiplex PCR; TCRdb holds only in-frame clones, not every one. Of around 200,000 clones listed, approximately 83% are singletons. The sequenced sample was peripheral blood. Every receptor here comes from a woman aged 25 to 45 with COVID-19, enrolled during active disease. CDR3s include the opening cysteine and the closing phenylalanine or tryptophan. A D gene is named only where the DNA matches it firmly. Only part of the rows carry a size: once, few, many, or a class if the clone is expanded.

V	size	D	length	J	DNA	CDR3
TRBV6-2/TRBV6-3	once	TRBD1	15	TRBJ1-1	TGTGCCAGCAGTTCACTGACAGGGCTGAACACTGAAGCTTTCTTT	CASSSLTGLNTEAFF
TRBV4-3	once	TRBD2	17	TRBJ2-7	TGCGCCAGCAGCCAAGATGTGTTGCGGGAGGATTCCTACGAGCAGTACTTC	CASSQDVLREDSYEQYF
TRBV5-6	NA	NA	16	TRBJ1-2	TGTGCCAGCAGCCCTCTGAAACTAAGGACAGCGGATGGCTACACCTTC	CASSPLKLRTADGYTF
TRBV27	NA	NA	15	TRBJ1-2	TGTGCCAGCAGTTTATACCAGGGAACGATGATTGGCTACACCTTC	CASSLYQGTMIGYTF
TRBV7-2	once	TRBD2	15	TRBJ2-7	TGTGCCAGCATGCTTCTAAGCGGGAGGGCAGACGAGCAGTACTTC	CASMLLSGRADEQYF
TRBV18	NA	TRBD1	15	TRBJ1-2	TGTGCCAGCTCACCCGGGACAGAAAGGGGTCTTGGCTACACCTTC	CASSPGTERGLGYTF
TRBV13	few	TRBD1	18	TRBJ1-6	TGTGCCAGCAGCTTAAGGGCCGACAGGGAGTTGAGGAATTCACCCCTCCACTTT	CASSLRADRELRNSPLHF
TRBV5-4	NA	NA	13	TRBJ2-1	TGTGCCAGCAGCTCGACGGGGTACAATGAGCAGTTCTTC	CASSSTGYNEQFF
TRBV7-9	NA	TRBD1	15	TRBJ2-3	TGTGCCAGCAGCTGGACAGGGGGGTTGGCAGATACGCAGTATTTT	CASSWTGGLADTQYF
TRBV4-1	NA	TRBD1	14	TRBJ1-1	TGCGCCAGCAGTGGGACAGGATCGGAAGTTGAAGCTTTCTTT	CASSGTGSEVEAFF
TRBV19	NA	NA	15	TRBJ1-3	TGTGCCAGTAGTATGGAGGGCCACTCTGGAAACACCATATATTTT	CASSMEGHSGNTIYF
TRBV5-4	NA	TRBD2	16	TRBJ2-3	TGTGCCAGCAGTCCTGGCGGGACTAGCGGTACAGATACGCAGTATTTT	CASSPGGTSGTDTQYF
TRBV4-2	NA	TRBD2	17	TRBJ2-2	TGTGCCAGCAGCCAGGACGCGGGAGGGGCGAACACCGGGGAGCTGTTTTTT	CASSQDAGGANTGELFF
TRBV20-1	NA	TRBD1	11	TRBJ1-6	TGCGCCGGGACAGGGAATTCACCCCTCCACTTT	CAGTGNSPLHF
TRBV5-3	NA	TRBD1	15	TRBJ1-1	TGTGCCAGAAGCAGCGGACAGGCGTTGAACACTGAAGCTTTCTTT	CARSSGQALNTEAFF
TRBV6-1	NA	NA	13	TRBJ1-2	TGTGCCAGCAGTGATGGGCGACCCTATGGCTACACCTTC	CASSDGRPYGYTF
TRBV29-1	NA	TRBD1	11	TRBJ1-2	TGCAGCACCGGGACAGCCTATGGCTACACCTTC	CSTGTAYGYTF
TRBV2	NA	NA	13	TRBJ1-5	TGTGCCAGCAGTGAAATCCTTAGACAGCCCCAGCATTTT	CASSEILRQPQHF
TRBV24-1	NA	NA	18	TRBJ2-2	TGTGCCACCAGTATACCCGTCGTAGGGGTTGCGGGGACCGGGGAGCTGTTTTTT	CATSIPVVGVAGTGELFF
TRBV30	NA	NA	13	TRBJ1-5	TGTGCCTGGAGTGGAGCGGGGAATCAGCCCCAGCATTTT	CAWSGAGNQPQHF
TRBV7-9	NA	TRBD2	16	TRBJ2-2	TGTGCCAGCAGGCCTGGACTAGCGGGAGATCCCGGGGAGCTGTTTTTT	CASRPGLAGDPGELFF
TRBV6-2/TRBV6-3	NA	TRBD2	16	TRBJ2-3	TGTGCCAGCAGTTCCCGACTAGCGAGAAACACAGATACGCAGTATTTT	CASSSRLARNTDTQYF
TRBV7-2	few	TRBD1	15	TRBJ1-4	TGTGCCAGCAGCTTATGGGCAGGGGGCAATGAAAAACTGTTTTTT	CASSLWAGGNEKLFF